This is a list of T cell receptor beta chains from one sample in a study of molecular identifiers for immune sequencing clone quantification. TCRdb processed the PCR reads anew with MiXCR; each CDR3 protein has one entry. The sample has about 630,000 distinct CDR3 sequences, about 25% seen once. The sample was naive CD8+ T cells from blood, with Jurkat cell RNA spiked in. The receptor set was obtained from a human donor in good health. Some libraries in this study had Jurkat cell RNA spiked in. CDR3s leave out the opening cysteine and the closing phenylalanine or tryptophan.

j_gene: TRBJ2-1
v_gene: TRBV7-2
len: 11
CDR3aa: ASSLGLYNEQF

j_gene: TRBJ1-2
v_gene: TRBV29-1
len: 10
CDR3aa: SYWGQYYGYT

j_gene: TRBJ2-7
v_gene: TRBV6-5
len: 12
CDR3aa: AGSYGTGDYEQY

j_gene: TRBJ2-5
v_gene: TRBV3-1
len: 12
CDR3aa: ASSGLAGQETQY

j_gene: TRBJ2-1
v_gene: TRBV28
len: 11
CDR3aa: ASNTDRYNEQF

j_gene: TRBJ2-5
v_gene: TRBV24-1
len: 12
CDR3aa: ATSDLAAQETQY

j_gene: TRBJ2-3
v_gene: TRBV20-1
len: 13
CDR3aa: SANSGTESPDTQY

j_gene: TRBJ1-2
v_gene: TRBV5-6
len: 14
CDR3aa: ASRSPGQGANYGYT

j_gene: TRBJ2-5
v_gene: TRBV7-9
len: 12
CDR3aa: ASSQLALQETQY

j_gene: TRBJ2-7
v_gene: TRBV5-5
len: 14
CDR3aa: ASSPDRQRASYEQY

j_gene: TRBJ2-3
v_gene: TRBV5-4
len: 13
CDR3aa: ASSLYEGHTDTQY

j_gene: TRBJ2-7
v_gene: TRBV30
len: 13
CDR3aa: AWARGQGLSYEQY

j_gene: TRBJ2-7
v_gene: TRBV9
len: 12
CDR3aa: ASSAGTGSSAQS

j_gene: TRBJ2-3
v_gene: TRBV27
len: 12
CDR3aa: ASRVLGSTDTQY

j_gene: TRBJ2-1
v_gene: TRBV19
len: 14
CDR3aa: ASSVDSGRGHNEQF

j_gene: TRBJ2-3
v_gene: TRBV4-2
len: 11
CDR3aa: ASSQSDGNTQY

j_gene: TRBJ2-7
v_gene: TRBV5-3
len: 12
CDR3aa: ASSHYDYPYEQY

j_gene: TRBJ2-7
v_gene: TRBV13
len: 10
CDR3aa: ASSFGEYEQY

j_gene: TRBJ2-7
v_gene: TRBV7-7
len: 11
CDR3aa: ASSFREGDEQY

j_gene: TRBJ2-7
v_gene: TRBV20-1
len: 16
CDR3aa: SAAGLTRTSGRLSEQY

j_gene: TRBJ1-1
v_gene: TRBV19
len: 14
CDR3aa: ASIIPRTGKNTEAF

j_gene: TRBJ2-7
v_gene: TRBV11-2
len: 11
CDR3aa: ASSPDQTYEQY

j_gene: TRBJ2-3
v_gene: TRBV7-9
len: 15
CDR3aa: ASSLLGRDAFTDTQY

j_gene: TRBJ1-1
v_gene: TRBV13
len: 10
CDR3aa: ASSSRAIKAF

j_gene: TRBJ1-1
v_gene: TRBV12-3/TRBV12-4
len: 12
CDR3aa: ASSFAGVATEAF

j_gene: TRBJ2-2
v_gene: TRBV10-2
len: 14
CDR3aa: ASSEAGLTNTGELF

j_gene: TRBJ2-5
v_gene: TRBV27
len: 13
CDR3aa: ASSSWTGVGETQY

j_gene: TRBJ2-3
v_gene: TRBV11-3
len: 12
CDR3aa: ASSQRTGADTQY

j_gene: TRBJ1-5
v_gene: TRBV19
len: 11
CDR3aa: ASNIQFDQPQH

j_gene: TRBJ2-7
v_gene: TRBV20-1
len: 13
CDR3aa: SARDFPSGEYEQY

j_gene: TRBJ2-1
v_gene: TRBV28
len: 16
CDR3aa: ASSQKPGLASGLNEQF

j_gene: TRBJ2-2
v_gene: TRBV11-2
len: 13
CDR3aa: ASSSGGGTTGELF

j_gene: TRBJ1-1
v_gene: TRBV19
len: 13
CDR3aa: ASTMGQGMNTEAF

j_gene: TRBJ1-2
v_gene: TRBV7-9
len: 13
CDR3aa: ASSLAGAGDYGYT

j_gene: TRBJ2-3
v_gene: TRBV5-4
len: 14
CDR3aa: ASSSGDSRFLDTQY

j_gene: TRBJ2-2
v_gene: TRBV3-1
len: 10
CDR3aa: ASRDFTGELF

j_gene: TRBJ1-1
v_gene: TRBV5-4
len: 11
CDR3aa: ASSDGLPTEAF

j_gene: TRBJ2-7
v_gene: TRBV4-1
len: 13
CDR3aa: ASSQGTGRSYEQY

j_gene: TRBJ2-3
v_gene: TRBV20-1
len: 12
CDR3aa: SAREWRGTDTQY

j_gene: TRBJ2-7
v_gene: TRBV7-9
len: 14
CDR3aa: ASSPIVGEHSYEQY

j_gene: TRBJ2-7
v_gene: TRBV14
len: 15
CDR3aa: ASSQKTMRTSSYEQY

j_gene: TRBJ2-3
v_gene: TRBV7-9
len: 13
CDR3aa: ASRKRGDHTDTQY

j_gene: TRBJ2-7
v_gene: TRBV7-6
len: 14
CDR3aa: ASSFGPAGDRSEQY